This T cell receptor beta chain was sequenced for a study of T cells in Graves' hyperthyroidism and ophthalmopathy. Study summary: Peripheral blood was obtained at initial diagnosis, preceding any treatment. The study, taken as a whole, reports: Most expanded thyroid clonotypes above 0.001 also appeared in blood. Ophthalmopathy was distinguished from stable hyperthyroidism by 13 V-J signatures.

Trimming left V 7 bases short and J 1 base short, with 29 bases between. The CDR3 has 20 residues. Germline V gene data show CDR1 as MNHEY and CDR2 as SVGEGT. Comments on this clonotype: Its antigen is still unknown.

Using RNA transcripts as the source, TCR beta CDR3 regions were amplified. The HTBI primer set drove a first-round RT-PCR of the TCR CDR3. MiXCR, run by TCRdb on the multiplex PCR reads, gives a single entry per CDR3 protein. Here the sample spans about 210,000 distinct CDR3 sequences, 15% to 20% being singletons. Clinicians diagnosed patients from clinical symptoms, serum thyroxine and TRAb, thyroid ultrasound and orbital computed tomography. This TCR was recovered from a man between 35 and 55 years old with Graves' hyperthyroidism. The V and J genes are TRBV6-2 or TRBV6-3 and TRBJ2-4; D might be TRBD1 (6 bases). The sample was blood. In nucleotides, the CDR3 is TGTGCCAGCACAACCTATATGACAGGTCCAACGAGGTCGGCCAAAAACATTCAGTACTTC. It codes for CASTTYMTGPTRSAKNIQYF.